This T cell receptor (beta chain) was captured in a study of post-analysis software for immune sequencing data. As for the study in general: Relapsing-remitting, secondary progressive and progressive-relapsing multiple sclerosis were all included among the disease courses. Study-level findings and limits: Samples from a shared batch, those prepared together, strongly co-clustered by F measure. Normalized Chao1 diversity in multiple sclerosis patients fell significantly below that of controls. When patients were compared with controls, about five TRBV segments were more frequent, TRBV5-6, TRBV5-1 and TRBV20-1 among them.

V was clipped by 4 bases and J by 9 bases, with 13 bases between them. The CDR3 is 12 amino acids. Germline V gives CDR1 LGHDT, CDR2 YNNKEL (reference sequence). This clonotype has at least ten counts. The antigen is not known. Unique molecular identifiers were present in the TCR beta cDNA libraries. TCRdb ran MiXCR on the PCR reads and lists one entry per CDR3 protein. This table has 150,000 to 200,000 distinct CDR3 sequences, about 37% appearing once. The TCR sequence derives from a girl aged 5 to 17 with multiple sclerosis. The sequences come from blood, collected after autologous hematopoietic stem cell transplantation. The chain uses TRBV3-1 and TRBJ2-7, with D perhaps matching TRBD1 (6 bases). The DNA for the CDR3 is TGTGCCAGCAGCCGTACAGGGTCGGGGCAGTACTTC. Translated, it gives CASSRTGSGQYF.